Sequencing of this TCR beta chain was carried out in a study of identical twins. Of note for this clonotype: Its antigen is currently unknown.

The V gene lost 2 bases and the J gene lost 6 bases, with 10 bases spanning the gap. The CDR3 loop spans 13 amino acids. Carrying unique molecular identifiers, the cDNA also gained a universal primer site through template switching. TCRdb used MiXCR to reprocess the 5' RACE reads, holding one entry per CDR3 protein. Here the sample spans about 920,000 distinct CDR3 sequences, more than 9% being singletons. Study outcomes and limitations: Donors were not followed over many years; analysis was cross-sectional. The abundant beta clonotypes from cord blood had fewer insertions, and memory repertoires had none of this.

The sample was also linked to a second study, of yellow fever vaccine responses in identical twins.

What was sequenced was PBMCs. The source is a woman aged 18-35 years in good health. V usage is TRBV12-3 or TRBV12-4 and J usage is TRBJ1-1, with D unresolved. CDR3 loop: CASSLLGLSEAFF. As DNA, the CDR3 is TGTGCCAGCAGTTTATTGGGTCTCTCTGAAGCTTTCTTT.